This entry lists 25 T cell receptor beta chains sequenced from one sample in a study of graft-versus-host responses after intestinal transplantation. Produced via immunoSEQ multiplex PCR; TCRdb's table is partial and in-frame only. The sample shows approximately 16,000 clones, around three fifths of them seen only once. The authors processed graft tissue to release intraepithelial and lamina propria lymphocytes. The input for sequencing was ileum tissue, taken 524 days after transplant. These receptors were obtained from a human patient who received an intestinal transplant, so some T cells may come from the graft donor.

This clone came up a few times. The rearrangement joins TRBV20-1 to TRBJ2-5, with 8 bases identical to TRBD2. Germline assignment: CDR1 DFQATT and CDR2 SNEGSKA (reference sequence). The CDR3 sequence is 11 residues long. The CDR3 coding sequence is TGCAGAGCCCGGGGGGGAGAGACCCAGTACTTC. This sequence encodes CRARGGETQYF.

The rearrangement uses TRBV7-9 and TRBJ1-1, with D unresolved. Between the trimmed V and J ends, which lost 0 bases and 7 bases, there was a span of 9 bases. Germline assignment: CDR1 SEHNR and CDR2 FQNEAQ (reference sequence). The CDR3 has 13 residues. DNA of the CDR3: TGTGCCAGCAGCTTAGCGGGTTCAGGTGAAGCTTTCTTT. Translated: CASSLAGSGEAFF.

This clone was detected only a few times. The V and J genes are TRBV4-1 and TRBJ1-2; 8 bases are a match to TRBD1. The germline V gene encodes CDR1 MGHRA and CDR2 YSYEKL. V was pared by 3 bases and J by 7 bases, with 13 bases of the junction left unmatched. CDR3 length: 16 residues. The CDR3 sequence is CASSQLQGGGVGGYTF. The CDR3 DNA follows: TGCGCCAGCAGCCAGTTACAGGGGGGAGGGGTAGGTGGCTACACCTTC.

This clone was found a few times. CDR3 DNA sequence: TGTGCCAGCAGCTCCAGGACAGGGAACACTGAAGCTTTCTTT. Its protein product is CASSSRTGNTEAFF. The chain joins TRBV11-2 to TRBJ1-1; TRBD1 aligns across 7 bases. V was pared by 4 bases and J by 1 base, with 3 bases of the junction left unmatched. The CDR3 runs 14 residues. Germline lookup yields CDR1 SGHAT and CDR2 FQNNGV.

The chain carries TRBV6-5 and TRBJ2-1; TRBD2 is a possible D gene (6 bases). This CDR3 spans 12 amino acids. V lost 5 bases and J 4 bases, leaving 6 bases between the germline ends. Germline lookup yields CDR1 MNHEY and CDR2 SVGAGI. CDR3 DNA: TGTGCCAGCAGTGGGGGGTACAATGAGCAGTTCTTC. It codes for CASSGGYNEQFF.

The chain links TRBV7-2 to TRBJ1-5; D ambiguous. The V end was cut by 5 bases, the J end by 3 bases, with 8 bases between. The CDR3 consists of 13 residues. Per germline, CDR1 SGHTA and CDR2 FQGNSA. The CDR3 DNA follows: TGTGCCAGCAGCCTCCAGGTCAATCAGCCCCAGCATTTT. It codes for CASSLQVNQPQHF.

J is TRBJ1-1 and V is TRBV19; D uncertain. Trimming stripped 3 bases from V and 6 bases from J, with 17 bases between. CDR3 length: 15 amino acids. Germline values: CDR1 LNHDA, CDR2 SQIVND (reference sequence). The CDR3 here is CASSIGVGFIAEAFF. Written as DNA, the CDR3 is TGTGCCAGTAGTATCGGGGTAGGGTTTATCGCTGAAGCTTTCTTT.

The V call is TRBV19, the J call TRBJ2-3; D remains unclear. Germline CDR1 LNHDA, CDR2 SQIVND (reference sequence). V lost 1 base to trimming and J lost 0 bases, with 14 bases between them. There are 17 residues in the CDR3. The CDR3 loop reads CASSIGGGSPSTDTQYF. CDR3 in DNA: TGTGCCAGTAGTATAGGTGGCGGATCCCCTAGCACAGATACGCAGTATTTT.

The chain is built from TRBV7-9 and TRBJ2-1, with D possibly matching TRBD2 (6 bases). The CDR3 is made up of 14 amino acids. Germline assignment: CDR1 SEHNR and CDR2 FQNEAQ (reference sequence). Trimming took 4 bases from V and 6 from J, leaving 13 bases between them. CDR3 nucleotide sequence: TGTGCCAGCAGCTCCGGGGGAAGTGTCAATGAGCAGTTCTTC. This encodes CASSSGGSVNEQFF.

CDR3: CASRPTRYTDTQYF. In nucleotides, the CDR3 is TGTGCCAGCAGGCCGACTAGGTACACAGATACGCAGTATTTT. The chain is built from TRBV6-1 and TRBJ2-3, with D tentatively TRBD2 (6 bases). CDR3 length: 14 amino acids. The germline V gene has CDR1 MNHNS and CDR2 SASEGT. Trimming took off 6 bases at V and 2 bases at J, with 12 bases between the two ends.

The chain couples TRBV6-6 to TRBJ2-7, with 11 nucleotides matching TRBD1. With 2 bases clipped from V and 3 bases from J, the junction kept 0 bases outside the gene matches. CDR3 length: 14 amino acids. From germline, CDR1 is MNHNY and CDR2 SVGAGI (reference sequence). The chain's CDR3 is CASSYGTGGYEQYF. The CDR3 DNA reads TGTGCCAGCAGTTACGGGACAGGGGGCTACGAGCAGTACTTC.

This clone was counted only a few times. This chain joins TRBV19 and TRBJ2-1, with TRBD2 matching 16 bases. The germline gives CDR1 LNHDA, CDR2 SQIVND (reference sequence). The length of the CDR3 is 15 residues. Trimming cost V 10 bases and J 7 bases; bases outside gene matches: 7. The CDR3 region has the DNA TGTGCCACAGACGTGGGACTAGCGGGGGGGAATGAGCAGTTCTTC. Translation: CATDVGLAGGNEQFF. Variable domain in full (rest from reference TRBV19 and TRBJ2-1): DGGITQSPKYLFRKEGQNVTLSCEQNLNHDAMYWYRQDPGQGLRLIYYSQIVNDFQKGDIAEGYSVSREKKESFPLTVTSAQKNPTAFYLCATDVGLAGGNEQFFGPGTRLTVL.

This chain connects TRBV11-2 to TRBJ2-4; 7 nucleotides match TRBD2. CDR1 and CDR2 from the germline V gene are SGHAT and FQNNGV. This CDR3 comprises 17 residues. The V and J ends lost 4 bases and 8 bases, in that order; junction bases with no gene match: 17. The CDR3 here is CASSSTPPNWEGDIQYF. CDR3 bases: TGTGCCAGCAGCTCAACACCCCCCAATTGGGAGGGAGACATTCAGTACTTC.

This chain links TRBV6-4 with TRBJ2-3, with 13 bases fitting TRBD2. Trimming took 0 bases from V and 6 from J; bases not matched to a gene: 0. Germline V CDR1 and CDR2: MRHNA, SNTAGT. The CDR3 length is 15 residues. This CDR3 is CASSDSTSGGDTQYF. For the CDR3, the DNA is TGTGCCAGCAGTGACTCGACTAGCGGGGGGGATACGCAGTATTTT.

The chain employs TRBV5-8 and TRBJ1-1; tentatively, D is TRBD1 (6 bases). CDR3 length: 14 amino acids. V lost 1 base to trimming and J lost 6 bases, with 13 bases between them. Germline loops: CDR1 SGHTS, CDR2 YDEGEE. CDR3 residues: CASSLTGSSAEAFF. CDR3 bases: TGTGCCAGCAGCTTGACAGGGAGTTCGGCTGAAGCTTTCTTT.

This rearrangement joins TRBV6-5 to TRBJ1-4; the D is unclear. The CDR3 length is 14 residues. Germline CDR1 MNHEY, CDR2 SVGAGI. The germline V and J ends were trimmed by 0 bases and 4 bases, with 6 bases remaining between them. The CDR3 is CASSYSGSNEKLFF. CDR3 coding DNA: TGTGCCAGCAGTTACTCTGGGAGTAATGAAAAACTGTTTTTT.

The CDR3 DNA reads as TGTGCCAGCGCAGGGGGCTCCTACGAGCAGTACTTC. It yields the protein CASAGGSYEQYF. The chain uses TRBV2 and TRBJ2-7; TRBD1 aligns across 7 bases. The CDR3 has 12 amino acids. The V gene end was trimmed by 8 bases and the J gene end by 0 bases; junction bases not matched to a gene: 1. Germline V CDR1 and CDR2: SNHLY, FYNNEI.

This clone has more than one count but fewer than ten. The chain is built from TRBV27 and TRBJ1-6; 7 nucleotides align to TRBD1. CDR3 length equals 14 residues. The germline V gene has CDR1 MNHEY and CDR2 SMNVEV (reference sequence). V shed 8 bases and J 2 bases; nucleotides not matched to a gene: 3. The CDR3 nucleotides are TGTGCCAGCCGGGACAGCACCTATAATTCACCCCTCCACTTT. The encoded protein is CASRDSTYNSPLHF.

The CDR3 bases are TGTGCCAGCAGCGCGCCGGGACTAACTACCGGGGAGCTGTTTTTT. This gives the protein CASSAPGLTTGELFF. The V gene is TRBV7-2, the J gene TRBJ2-2; 7 bases match TRBD2. Losses at the gene ends were 5 bases for V and 5 bases for J; bases not matched to a gene: 8. Per germline, CDR1 SGHTA and CDR2 FQGNSA. The length of the CDR3 is 15 residues.

This chain uses TRBV7-9 with TRBJ1-6; D is ambiguous. The germline V gene encodes CDR1 SEHNR and CDR2 FQNEAQ (reference sequence). The V end lost 1 base, the J end lost 7 bases, and 8 bases lay between the germline ends. The CDR3 has 14 residues. The CDR3 bases are TGTGCCAGCAGCTTAGACGTGGGCAATTCACCCCTCCACTTT. Protein product: CASSLDVGNSPLHF.

This clone was seen more than once but under ten times. The chain joins TRBV18 to TRBJ1-4, with TRBD1 as a possible D gene (6 bases). The CDR3 extends over 14 amino acids. Trimming cost V 4 bases and J 5 bases, with 11 bases left between them. Germline V gene lookup returns CDR1 KGHSH and CDR2 LQKENI. The CDR3 region is CASSRRQENEKLFF. CDR3 DNA sequence: TGTGCCAGCTCACGTAGACAGGAGAATGAAAAACTGTTTTTT.

This chain joins TRBV5-4 and TRBJ1-2, with TRBD1 matching over 7 bases. CDR3 length: 13 residues. The ends lost 0 bases at V and 8 bases at J; junction bases unmatched: 4. From germline, CDR1 is SGHNT and CDR2 YYREEE (reference sequence). CDR3 residues: CASSLERGQGYTF. The DNA for the CDR3 is TGTGCCAGCAGCTTGGAGAGGGGGCAAGGCTACACCTTC. The variable domain in full, completed from reference TRBV5-4 and TRBJ1-2, reads ETGVTQSPTHLIKTRGQQVTLRCSSQSGHNTVSWYQQALGQGPQFIFQYYREEENGRGNFPPRFSGLQFPNYSSELNVNALELDDSALYLCASSLERGQGYTFGSGTRLTVV.

The V gene is TRBV5-1, the J gene TRBJ2-5; 10 positions agree with TRBD1. The V and J ends lost 2 bases and 4 bases, in that order; junction bases with no gene match: 5. Per the germline V gene, CDR1 is SGHRS and CDR2 is YFSETQ. The CDR3 has 15 residues. The CDR3 is CASSFLGQGGETQYF. CDR3 DNA sequence: TGCGCCAGCAGCTTTTTAGGACAGGGGGGAGAGACCCAGTACTTC.

The chain is built from TRBV27 and TRBJ2-7; TRBD1 aligns across 8 bases. The junction had 5 bases not matched to a gene; V was cut back by 5 bases and J by 2 bases. Germline V lookup: CDR1 MNHEY, CDR2 SMNVEV (reference sequence). This CDR3 contains 14 residues. The chain's CDR3 is CASSRQGATYEQYF. DNA of the CDR3: TGTGCCAGCAGTCGCCAGGGGGCTACCTACGAGCAGTACTTC.

The chain combines TRBV19 with TRBJ2-1, with 14 bases fitting TRBD2. With V trimmed by 5 bases and J by 4 bases, 4 bases remained unmatched. The germline V gene encodes CDR1 LNHDA and CDR2 SQIVND (reference sequence). The CDR3 consists of 16 residues. CDR3 nucleotides: TGTGCCAGTAGTGCTAGACTAGCGGGGGGGTACAATGAGCAGTTCTTC. It codes for CASSARLAGGYNEQFF.